The rows below give T cell receptor beta chains drawn from one sample of a study of OX40 agonist ivuxolimab in advanced cancers. Using immunoSEQ multiplex PCR, the repertoire was profiled, and TCRdb retains in-frame clones only, with some absent. The sample has about 120,000 clones; roughly nine tenths are singletons. The material sequenced was CD4+ or CD8+ T cells sorted from blood, taken in a trial of the OX40 agonist ivuxolimab. The receptors come from an adult with an advanced solid tumor such as melanoma, head and neck, liver or kidney cancer. Each CDR3 is given with its conserved first and last residue. The D gene is left open where the match is weak. Clone sizes are given selectively: once, few, many, or a class where the clone is expanded.

>TRBJ1-6|-|-|TRBV6-1
CASSETWTTSDSPLHF
TGTGCCAGCAGTGAAACGTGGACGACTTCTGATTCACCCCTCCACTTT
>TRBJ2-4|-|-|TRBV11-2
CASSLAGAKNIQYF
TGTGCCAGCAGCTTAGCGGGGGCCAAAAACATTCAGTACTTC
>TRBJ1-4|-|-|TRBV7-2
CASSPTGTANEKLFF
TGTGCCAGCAGTCCTACAGGGACGGCTAATGAAAAACTGTTTTTT
>TRBJ1-5|-|few|TRBV6-1
CASSEYVSNQPQHF
TGTGCCAGCAGTGAATATGTCAGTAATCAGCCCCAGCATTTT
>TRBJ2-7|TRBD1|-|TRBV11-3
CASSFQTGDTYEQYF
TGTGCCAGCAGCTTCCAGACAGGGGATACCTACGAGCAGTACTTC
>TRBJ1-3|TRBD1|-|TRBV11-2
CASSPRQGQNTIYF
TGTGCCAGCAGCCCGCGACAGGGACAAAACACCATATATTTT
>TRBJ2-5|-|-|TRBV28
CASSPISGNWETQYF
TGTGCCAGCAGTCCAATATCAGGGAACTGGGAGACCCAGTACTTC
>TRBJ2-7|-|-|TRBV7-6
CASSPGPRLEQYF
TGTGCCAGCAGCCCCGGCCCGCGTCTCGAGCAGTACTTC
>TRBJ1-4|-|-|TRBV27
CASSPLGLTNGNEKLFF
TGTGCCAGCAGTCCCCTGGGGCTCACCAACGGTAATGAAAAACTGTTTTTT
>TRBJ1-6|-|-|TRBV19
CASSAVYSYNSPLHF
TGTGCCAGTAGTGCGGTTTACTCCTATAATTCACCCCTCCACTTT
>TRBJ2-3|-|-|TRBV2
CASSPTTAVGTDTQYF
TGTGCCAGCAGTCCGACCACAGCCGTAGGCACAGATACGCAGTATTTT
>TRBJ1-6|TRBD1|-|TRBV10-3
CAISESPAGGVPLHF
TGTGCCATCAGTGAGTCTCCTGCAGGGGGGGTACCCCTCCACTTT
>TRBJ1-2|TRBD1|-|TRBV29-1
CSAFARDRGYGYTF
TGCAGCGCCTTTGCCCGGGACAGGGGCTATGGCTACACCTTC